This T cell receptor beta chain was documented in a study of blood T cells in healthy people across ages. Overall study findings and caveats: Age showed a roughly linear inverse relationship with TCR beta diversity per million T cells. No conclusive comparison of naive versus antigen-experienced cells was possible with unsorted PBMCs.

This CDR3 contains 14 residues. V was cut by 3 bases and J by 3 bases, with 8 bases left in between. Germline values: CDR1 LGHNA, CDR2 YSLEER. This clonotype was seen a handful of times. Antigen specificity is unknown. Peripheral blood from each donor was collected in a volume of approximately 9.5 milliliters. Then a second PCR, running about 6 to 12 cycles, was carried out with a sample-barcoded 5' primer and a J-beta primer mix. Individual samples furnished no less than 2.5 million CDR3-containing paired-end reads apiece. TCRdb re-analysed the 5' RACE reads in MiXCR, keeping a single row per CDR3 protein. The table lists more than 500,000 distinct CDR3 sequences, 25% to 30% of them singletons.

This TCR derives from a woman between 70 and 85 years old in good health. The source material was blood. The chain links TRBV4-3 to TRBJ2-2; D possibly corresponds to TRBD1 (6 bases). The CDR3 is CASSQGAYTGELFF. CDR3 DNA sequence: TGCGCCAGCAGCCAGGGGGCATACACCGGGGAGCTGTTTTTT.